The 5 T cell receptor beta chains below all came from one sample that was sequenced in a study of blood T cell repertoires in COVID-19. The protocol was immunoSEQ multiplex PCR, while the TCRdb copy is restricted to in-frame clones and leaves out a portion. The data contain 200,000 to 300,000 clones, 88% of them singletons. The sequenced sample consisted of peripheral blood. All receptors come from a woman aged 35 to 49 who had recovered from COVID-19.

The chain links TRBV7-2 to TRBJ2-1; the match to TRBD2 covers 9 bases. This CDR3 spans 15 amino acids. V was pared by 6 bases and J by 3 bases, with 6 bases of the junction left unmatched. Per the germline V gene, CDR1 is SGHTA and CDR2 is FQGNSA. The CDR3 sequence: CASRRRLAVYNEQFF. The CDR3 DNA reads TGTGCCAGCAGGCGGAGACTAGCGGTCTACAATGAGCAGTTCTTC.

The CDR3 coding sequence is TGTGCCAGCAGCCCCCTTCCGCAGGGGCTGGACGGGGAGCTGTTTTTT. This gives the protein CASSPLPQGLDGELFF. The chain uses TRBV7-7 and TRBJ2-2, with D possibly TRBD1 on 6 matching bases. This CDR3 has 16 residues. Trimming cost V 5 bases and J 7 bases, with 20 bases left between them. Germline loops: CDR1 SSHAT, CDR2 FNYEAQ (reference sequence).

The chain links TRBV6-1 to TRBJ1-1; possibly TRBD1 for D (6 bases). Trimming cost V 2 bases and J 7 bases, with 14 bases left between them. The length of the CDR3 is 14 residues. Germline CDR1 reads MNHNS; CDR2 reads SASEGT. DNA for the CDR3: TGTGCCAGCAGTGAATTGGGGGACACCCGTGAAGCTTTCTTT. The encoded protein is CASSELGDTREAFF.

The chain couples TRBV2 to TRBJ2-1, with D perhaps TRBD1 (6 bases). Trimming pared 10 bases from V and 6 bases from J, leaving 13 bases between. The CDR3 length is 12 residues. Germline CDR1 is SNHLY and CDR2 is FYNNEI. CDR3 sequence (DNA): TGTGCCACCCGACAGGAGGCCAATGAGCAGTTCTTC. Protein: CATRQEANEQFF.

DNA for the CDR3: TGTGCCACCAGTGATTTCTGGCTAGCGGGCCCCTACGAGCAGTACGTC. As protein: CATSDFWLAGPYEQYV. This sequence joins TRBV24-1 and TRBJ2-7; 8 bases are shared with TRBD2. This CDR3 is 16 amino acids long. Germline V gene sequence: CDR1 KGHDR, CDR2 SFDVKD. Trimming removed 1 base from V and 2 bases from J; junction bases left unmatched: 6.